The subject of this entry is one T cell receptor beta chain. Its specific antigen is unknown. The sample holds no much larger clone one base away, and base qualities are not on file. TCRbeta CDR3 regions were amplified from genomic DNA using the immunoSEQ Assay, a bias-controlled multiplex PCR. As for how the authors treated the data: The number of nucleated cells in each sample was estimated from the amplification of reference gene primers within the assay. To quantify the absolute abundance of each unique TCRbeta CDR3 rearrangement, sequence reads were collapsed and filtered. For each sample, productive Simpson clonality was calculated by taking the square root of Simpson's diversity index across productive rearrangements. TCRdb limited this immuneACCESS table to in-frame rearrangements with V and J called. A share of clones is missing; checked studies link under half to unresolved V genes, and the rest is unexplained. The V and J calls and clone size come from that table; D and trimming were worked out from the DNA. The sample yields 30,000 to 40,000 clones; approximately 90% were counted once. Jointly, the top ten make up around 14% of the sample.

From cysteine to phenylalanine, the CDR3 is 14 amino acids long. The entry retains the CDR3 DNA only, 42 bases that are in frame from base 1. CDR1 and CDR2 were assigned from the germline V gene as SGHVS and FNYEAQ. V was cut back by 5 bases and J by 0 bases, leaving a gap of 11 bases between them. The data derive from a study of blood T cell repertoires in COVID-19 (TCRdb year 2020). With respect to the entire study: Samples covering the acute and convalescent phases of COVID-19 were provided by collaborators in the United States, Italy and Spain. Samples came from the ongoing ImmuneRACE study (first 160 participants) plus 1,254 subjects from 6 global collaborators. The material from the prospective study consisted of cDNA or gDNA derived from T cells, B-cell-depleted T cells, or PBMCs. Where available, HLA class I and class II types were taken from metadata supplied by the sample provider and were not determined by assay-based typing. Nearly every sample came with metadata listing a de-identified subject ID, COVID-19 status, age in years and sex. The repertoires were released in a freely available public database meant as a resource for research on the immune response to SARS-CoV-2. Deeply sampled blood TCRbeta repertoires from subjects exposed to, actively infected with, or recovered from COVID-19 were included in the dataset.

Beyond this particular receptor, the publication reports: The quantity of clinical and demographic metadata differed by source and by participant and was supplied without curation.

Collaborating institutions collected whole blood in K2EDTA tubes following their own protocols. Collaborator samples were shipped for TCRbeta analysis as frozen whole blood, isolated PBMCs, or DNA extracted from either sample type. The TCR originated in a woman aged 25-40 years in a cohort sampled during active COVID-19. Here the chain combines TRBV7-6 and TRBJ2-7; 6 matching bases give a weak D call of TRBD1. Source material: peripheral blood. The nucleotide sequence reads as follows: TGTGCCAGCAGCCAGAGGGGGACCTCCTACGAGCAGTACTTC. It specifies CASSQRGTSYEQYF.